This T cell receptor beta chain originates from a study of cytomegalovirus exposure and HLA in healthy donors. Study overall: Of all 380 or so donors who were genotyped, roughly 81% belonged to the Caucasian-associated ancestry cluster. Study observations and caveats: When a later analysis was performed, an Asian-associated ancestry cluster reportedly had fewer N-insertions than the roughly 700-donor mean. A later analysis showed HLA-associated TCR beta chains outstripping equally common others in clonal expansion.

Primers: 60 Vbeta forward and 13 Jbeta reverse. The assay was immunoSEQ multiplex PCR, and TCRdb's table has in-frame clones only and misses some. Among fewer than 110,000 clones listed, 76% were seen once. Concerning this clone itself: The antigen remains unidentified.

Trimming shortened V by 3 bases and J by 1 base, and 9 bases separated the two germline ends. Germline assignment: CDR1 SGHTA and CDR2 FQGNSA. The CDR3 totals 14 residues. The chain carries TRBV7-2 and TRBJ2-5, with D perhaps matching TRBD1 (5 bases). Sequencing input: PBMCs. The sequence derives from a man in his forties in good health and CMV-seronegative. In DNA, the CDR3 is TGTGCCAGCAGCTTCGCCAGGGTCCAAGAGACCCAGTACTTC. This encodes CASSFARVQETQYF.